This T cell receptor beta chain is drawn from a study of OX40 agonist ivuxolimab in advanced cancers. This clone was seen a handful of times. TCRdb keeps only in-frame clones here, not all; method: immunoSEQ multiplex PCR. The sample shows tens of thousands of clones, 75% to 90% of them seen only once. The receptor comes from an adult with an advanced solid tumor such as melanoma, head and neck, liver or kidney cancer. This specimen was CD4+ or CD8+ T cells sorted from blood, taken in a trial of the OX40 agonist ivuxolimab.

The DNA of the CDR3 is TGTGCCAGCAGTAGGACAGGGAGCAATCAGCCCCAGCATTTT. Translation: CASSRTGSNQPQHF. The chain combines TRBV28 with TRBJ1-5, with 8 bases fitting TRBD1. Trimming took 5 bases from V and 1 from J; bases not matched to a gene: 1. Looked up from germline, CDR1 is MDHEN and CDR2 is SYDVKM. There are 14 residues in the CDR3.